The clone carrying this TCR beta chain was counted only a few times. This entry comes from a study of blood T cells in healthy people across ages. A second PCR, run for roughly 7 to 12 cycles, used a sample-barcoded 5' primer plus a J-beta primer mix. TCRdb re-called the 5' RACE reads with MiXCR, one entry per CDR3 protein. The sample records about 1 million distinct CDR3 sequences, about 25% being singletons. From germline, CDR1 is MDHEN and CDR2 SYDVKM. Trimming cost V 10 bases and J 7 bases, with 23 bases left between them. The CDR3 consists of 14 residues. This same sample was also taken into another study, of T cells of mothers and their children.

The sequence derives from a girl aged 2 to 9 in good health. Source material: blood. The rearrangement uses TRBV28 and TRBJ2-7, with D maybe TRBD2 (5 bases). The CDR3 coding sequence is TGTGCCATCGGGGAGACCGGGTCCTACAATGAGCAGTACTTC. Translating gives CAIGETGSYNEQYF.